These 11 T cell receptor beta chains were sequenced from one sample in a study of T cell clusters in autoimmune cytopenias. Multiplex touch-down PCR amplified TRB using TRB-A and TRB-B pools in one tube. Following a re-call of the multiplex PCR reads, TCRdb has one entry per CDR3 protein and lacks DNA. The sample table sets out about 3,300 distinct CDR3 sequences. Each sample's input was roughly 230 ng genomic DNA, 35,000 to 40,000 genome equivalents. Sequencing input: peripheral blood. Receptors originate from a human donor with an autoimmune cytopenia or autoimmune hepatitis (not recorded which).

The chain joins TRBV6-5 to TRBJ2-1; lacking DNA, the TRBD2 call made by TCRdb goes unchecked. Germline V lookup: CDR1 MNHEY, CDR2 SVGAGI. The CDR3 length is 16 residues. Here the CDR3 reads CASSYQGLAQYNEQFF.

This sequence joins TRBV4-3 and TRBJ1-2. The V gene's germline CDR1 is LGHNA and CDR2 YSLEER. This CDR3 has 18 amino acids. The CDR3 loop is CASSQDRSAFGRSYGYTF.

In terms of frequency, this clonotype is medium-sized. The CDR3 sequence is CASKARGETQYF. The V call is TRBV6-4, the J call TRBJ2-5; as DNA is missing, the TRBD1 call by TCRdb cannot be tested. Germline V gives CDR1 MRHNA, CDR2 SNTAGT. This CDR3 region has 12 residues.

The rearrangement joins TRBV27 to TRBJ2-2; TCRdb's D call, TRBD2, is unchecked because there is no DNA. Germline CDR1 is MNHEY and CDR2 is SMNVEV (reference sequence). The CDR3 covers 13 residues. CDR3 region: CGPAGLSPGELFF.

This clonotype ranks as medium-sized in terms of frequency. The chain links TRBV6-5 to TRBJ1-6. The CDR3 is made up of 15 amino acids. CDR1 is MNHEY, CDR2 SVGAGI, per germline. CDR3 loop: CASTSRGLENSPLHF.

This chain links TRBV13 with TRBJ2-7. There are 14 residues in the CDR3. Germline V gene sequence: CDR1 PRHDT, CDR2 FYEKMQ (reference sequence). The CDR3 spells CASSLGLVDYEQYF.

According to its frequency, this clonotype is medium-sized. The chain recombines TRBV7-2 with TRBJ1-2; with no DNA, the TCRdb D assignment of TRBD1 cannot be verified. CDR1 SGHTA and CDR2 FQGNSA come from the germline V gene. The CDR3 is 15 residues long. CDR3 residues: CASSLAGANNYGYTF.

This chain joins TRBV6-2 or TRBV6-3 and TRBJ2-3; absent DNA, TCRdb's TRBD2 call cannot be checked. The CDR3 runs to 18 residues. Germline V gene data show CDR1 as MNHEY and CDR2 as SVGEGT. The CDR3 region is CASSYPPTSGYSTDTQYF.

The CDR3 loop reads CASSNRGSNQPQHF. This chain joins TRBV6-1 and TRBJ1-5; the D gene TCRdb calls, TRBD1, cannot be checked with no DNA. Germline loops: CDR1 MNHNS, CDR2 SASEGT. The CDR3 has 14 residues.

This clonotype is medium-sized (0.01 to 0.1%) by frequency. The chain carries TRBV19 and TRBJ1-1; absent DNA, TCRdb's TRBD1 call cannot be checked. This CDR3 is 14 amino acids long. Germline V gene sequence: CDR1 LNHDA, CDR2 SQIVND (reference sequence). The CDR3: CASSVGQLNTEAFF. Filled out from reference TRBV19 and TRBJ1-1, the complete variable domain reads DGGITQSPKYLFRKEGQNVTLSCEQNLNHDAMYWYRQDPGQGLRLIYYSQIVNDFQKGDIAEGYSVSREKKESFPLTVTSAQKNPTAFYLCASSVGQLNTEAFFGQGTRLTVV.

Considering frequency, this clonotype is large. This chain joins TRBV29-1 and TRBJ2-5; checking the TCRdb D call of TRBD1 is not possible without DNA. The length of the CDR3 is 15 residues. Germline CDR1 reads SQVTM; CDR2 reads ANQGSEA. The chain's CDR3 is CSVDRGRTGGETQYF.